This is a list of T cell receptor beta chains from one sample in a study of PD-1 blockade in classical Hodgkin lymphoma. This table comes from immunoSEQ multiplex PCR, and its TCRdb copy is limited to in-frame clones, with some not included. This table has 21,000 or so clones, around four fifths appearing once. Sequences were derived from peripheral blood mononuclear cells (PBMCs), sampled before the second cycle of nivolumab. Every receptor here comes from a human donor with classical Hodgkin lymphoma. Each CDR3 is given with its conserved first and last residue. The D gene is left open where the match is weak. For some rows the clone size is stated as once, few or many, or as a class when expanded; others skip it.

D gene	V gene	J gene	clone size	CDR3 protein	CDR3 DNA
TRBD1	TRBV19	TRBJ1-6	.	CASRLTGTNSPLHF	TGTGCCAGTAGGTTGACAGGGACGAATTCACCCCTCCACTTT
.	TRBV6-6	TRBJ1-3	few	CASSFGNTIYF	TGTGCCAGCAGTTTCGGAAACACCATATATTTT
.	TRBV11-2	TRBJ2-3	.	CASSPSAGPRLADTQYF	TGTGCCAGCAGCCCGAGCGCGGGACCTAGATTGGCAGATACGCAGTATTTT
TRBD1	TRBV5-4	TRBJ2-1	.	CASSSGTGVGEQFF	TGTGCCAGCAGCTCCGGGACAGGGGTTGGGGAGCAGTTCTTC
.	TRBV7-6	TRBJ2-1	.	CASSLGDEQFF	TGTGCCAGCAGCTTAGGTGATGAGCAGTTCTTC
.	TRBV7-9	TRBJ1-2	medium-sized	CASSPDSGRWYGYTF	TGTGCCAGCAGCCCCGACTCGGGGAGATGGTATGGCTACACCTTC
.	TRBV30	TRBJ1-1	.	CAWSGSGIGNTEAFF	TGTGCCTGGAGTGGGTCCGGTATCGGGAACACTGAAGCTTTCTTT
TRBD2	TRBV5-4	TRBJ2-1	.	CASSWTSGGYNEQFF	TGTGCCAGCAGCTGGACTAGCGGGGGTTACAATGAGCAGTTCTTC
.	TRBV9	TRBJ1-2	.	CASSVNREVNYGYTF	TGTGCCAGCAGCGTAAACAGGGAGGTGAACTATGGCTACACCTTC
.	TRBV29-1	TRBJ1-2	.	CSVEGGGRGYGYTF	TGCAGCGTTGAAGGGGGGGGCAGGGGCTATGGCTACACCTTC
TRBD1	TRBV6-1	TRBJ1-6	.	CASSAARGTYNSPLHF	TGTGCCAGCAGTGCGGCCAGGGGGACCTATAATTCACCCCTCCACTTT
TRBD1	TRBV13	TRBJ1-2	.	CASSLRSQGAWGYTF	TGTGCCAGCAGCTTAAGGTCTCAGGGGGCTTGGGGCTACACCTTC
.	TRBV4-2	TRBJ1-2	.	CASSQDSEGYTF	TGTGCCAGCAGCCAAGATAGTGAGGGCTACACCTTC
.	TRBV19	TRBJ1-2	.	CASSISRAGGYTF	TGTGCCAGTAGTATATCAAGGGCGGGCGGCTACACCTTC
.	TRBV5-1	TRBJ2-3	once	CASGQGGTDTQYF	TGCGCCAGTGGTCAGGGAGGCACAGATACGCAGTATTTT
TRBD1	TRBV19	TRBJ1-5	.	CASSIGQGGNQPQHF	TGTGCCAGTAGTATAGGACAGGGAGGCAATCAGCCCCAGCATTTT
.	TRBV6-5	TRBJ1-2	.	CASRIVGGSYGYTF	TGTGCCAGCAGAATAGTAGGAGGGTCTTATGGCTACACCTTC
.	TRBV2	TRBJ2-7	.	CASSDRTYEQYF	TGTGCCAGCAGTGACAGGACCTACGAGCAGTACTTC
.	TRBV20-1	TRBJ1-2	.	CSAQCVYGYTF	TGCAGTGCTCAATGCGTCTATGGCTACACCTTC
.	TRBV25-1	TRBJ1-4	few	CASSQGEKLFF	TGTGCCAGCAGTCAGGGTGAAAAACTGTTTTTT
.	TRBV29-1	TRBJ2-5	.	CSVEEPRQVLLETQYF	TGCAGCGTTGAAGAACCCCGACAGGTGCTTTTGGAGACCCAGTACTTC
TRBD2	TRBV7-9	TRBJ2-7	.	CASMGTSKPYEQYF	TGTGCCAGCATGGGGACTAGCAAACCCTACGAGCAGTACTTC
.	TRBV13	TRBJ1-5	.	CASSLGPGTTDQPQHF	TGTGCCAGCAGCTTAGGCCCAGGGACTACTGATCAGCCCCAGCATTTT
TRBD2	TRBV5-1	TRBJ2-7	once	CASRPGGGSYEQYF	TGCGCCAGCCGCCCCGGGGGGGGGTCCTACGAGCAGTACTTC
.	TRBV27	TRBJ1-5	.	CASRDSFRGVRNQPQHF	TGTGCCAGCAGAGACAGCTTCCGAGGGGTACGCAATCAGCCCCAGCATTTT
.	TRBV10-3	TRBJ2-7	.	CASQRDSRVYEQYF	TGTGCCAGCCAACGGGACTCCCGTGTGTACGAGCAGTACTTC
.	TRBV5-4	TRBJ2-1	.	CAGSRGGKSYNEQFF	TGTGCCGGATCTAGAGGCGGGAAATCCTACAATGAGCAGTTCTTC
TRBD1	TRBV11-2	TRBJ1-1	.	CASSLVGGEGTEAFF	TGTGCCAGCAGCTTAGTAGGGGGCGAAGGGACTGAAGCTTTCTTT
.	TRBV7-8	TRBJ2-1	.	CASSQLGMGNEQFF	TGTGCCAGCAGTCAATTGGGGATGGGGAATGAGCAGTTCTTC
.	TRBV10-1	TRBJ1-2	once	CASSAKRRSLKTYGYTF	TGCGCCAGCAGTGCAAAAAGAAGATCTCTAAAGACCTATGGCTACACCTTC
.	TRBV29-1	TRBJ2-1	few	CSAEGPEAYNEQFF	TGCAGCGCCGAAGGTCCCGAGGCCTACAATGAGCAGTTCTTC
.	TRBV28	TRBJ1-2	.	CASSPEAGGYTF	TGTGCCAGCAGTCCCGAGGCGGGAGGCTACACCTTC
.	TRBV2	TRBJ1-1	.	CASNPTTMAEAFF	TGTGCCAGCAACCCGACAACTATGGCTGAAGCTTTCTTT
TRBD2	TRBV7-2	TRBJ2-1	.	CASSLVGVRGGRDEQFF	TGTGCCAGCAGCTTAGTAGGGGTTCGGGGGGGCCGCGATGAGCAGTTCTTC
.	TRBV2	TRBJ1-2	once	CASRAGIGAYGYTF	TGTGCCAGCAGGGCCGGGATAGGGGCCTATGGCTACACCTTC
TRBD2	TRBV11-2	TRBJ2-2	.	CASSSPSGAFTGELFF	TGTGCCAGCAGCTCTCCTAGCGGGGCGTTCACCGGGGAGCTGTTTTTT
.	TRBV11-2	TRBJ1-3	.	CASSLAIKGDSGNTIYF	TGTGCCAGCAGCTTAGCCATAAAAGGGGATTCCGGAAACACCATATATTTT
.	TRBV6-6	TRBJ2-7	.	CASSSPVYEQYF	TGTGCCAGCAGTTCCCCGGTCTACGAGCAGTACTTC
.	TRBV6-6	TRBJ2-1	.	CASSYGSLQFF	TGTGCCAGCAGTTACGGGAGCTTGCAGTTCTTC
.	TRBV6-1	TRBJ1-5	.	CASSDRADGNQPQHF	TGTGCCAGCAGTGACCGAGCGGATGGCAATCAGCCCCAGCATTTT
.	TRBV29-1	TRBJ2-7	.	CSVADGGGSYEQYF	TGCAGCGTCGCGGACGGAGGGGGATCCTACGAGCAGTACTTC
TRBD1	TRBV2	TRBJ2-1	.	CASSYNAGGQFF	TGTGCCAGCAGTTACAACGCAGGGGGGCAGTTCTTC
.	TRBV4-1	TRBJ2-7	.	CASSQDAQEHLYEQYF	TGCGCCAGCAGCCAAGATGCACAGGAGCACTTATACGAGCAGTACTTC
.	TRBV19	TRBJ2-1	.	CASSIQGNNEQFF	TGTGCCAGTAGTATACAGGGGAACAATGAGCAGTTCTTC
TRBD2	TRBV11-2	TRBJ2-5	.	CASSSGGGGWETQYF	TGTGCCAGCAGCTCGGGAGGCGGGGGTTGGGAGACCCAGTACTTC
TRBD2	TRBV13	TRBJ2-7	.	CASSLAGLAGEEVGGNEQYF	TGTGCCAGCAGCTTAGCGGGACTAGCGGGAGAGGAGGTAGGGGGAAACGAGCAGTACTTC
.	TRBV19	TRBJ2-3	.	CASSMKGVGDTQYF	TGTGCCAGTAGTATGAAGGGGGTGGGAGATACGCAGTATTTT
.	TRBV7-9	TRBJ2-1	.	CASSLEGGWGSSYNEQFF	TGTGCCAGCAGCTTAGAGGGGGGTTGGGGGAGCTCCTACAATGAGCAGTTCTTC
.	TRBV7-7	TRBJ1-1	.	CASSPEMNTEAFF	TGTGCCAGCAGCCCAGAAATGAACACTGAAGCTTTCTTT
.	TRBV29-1	TRBJ2-3	.	CSVVGLGTDTQYF	TGCAGCGTTGTTGGTCTGGGCACAGATACGCAGTATTTT
TRBD1	TRBV7-9	TRBJ1-1	.	CASTTTGTNTEAFF	TGTGCCAGCACCACGACAGGGACCAACACTGAAGCTTTCTTT
.	TRBV6-1	TRBJ1-1	.	CASSLQKFYTEAFF	TGTGCCAGCAGTTTACAGAAATTTTACACTGAAGCTTTCTTT
.	TRBV7-2	TRBJ2-3	.	CASSLYADTQYF	TGTGCCAGCAGCTTATACGCAGATACGCAGTATTTT
TRBD2	TRBV30	TRBJ2-1	.	CAWSVLAGYNEQFF	TGTGCCTGGAGTGTACTAGCGGGGTACAATGAGCAGTTCTTC
.	TRBV7-6	TRBJ1-5	.	CASSLVEGSDQPQHF	TGTGCCAGCAGCTTAGTCGAGGGGTCGGATCAGCCCCAGCATTTT
.	TRBV7-9	TRBJ2-2	.	CASSLDRDVPGELFF	TGTGCCAGCAGCTTAGACCGGGACGTCCCCGGGGAGCTGTTTTTT
TRBD1	TRBV19	TRBJ1-3	.	CASHRGSGNTIYF	TGTGCCAGTCACAGGGGCTCTGGAAACACCATATATTTT
.	TRBV6-5	TRBJ2-3	.	CASRFTGYTDTQYF	TGTGCCAGCAGGTTCACCGGGTACACAGATACGCAGTATTTT
TRBD1	TRBV18	TRBJ2-2	.	CASSPGQGAIGELFF	TGTGCCAGCTCCCCGGGACAGGGGGCAATCGGGGAGCTGTTTTTT
TRBD1	TRBV11-2	TRBJ2-7	.	CASSLTTGDPYEQYF	TGTGCCAGCAGCTTAACTACAGGGGACCCCTACGAGCAGTACTTC